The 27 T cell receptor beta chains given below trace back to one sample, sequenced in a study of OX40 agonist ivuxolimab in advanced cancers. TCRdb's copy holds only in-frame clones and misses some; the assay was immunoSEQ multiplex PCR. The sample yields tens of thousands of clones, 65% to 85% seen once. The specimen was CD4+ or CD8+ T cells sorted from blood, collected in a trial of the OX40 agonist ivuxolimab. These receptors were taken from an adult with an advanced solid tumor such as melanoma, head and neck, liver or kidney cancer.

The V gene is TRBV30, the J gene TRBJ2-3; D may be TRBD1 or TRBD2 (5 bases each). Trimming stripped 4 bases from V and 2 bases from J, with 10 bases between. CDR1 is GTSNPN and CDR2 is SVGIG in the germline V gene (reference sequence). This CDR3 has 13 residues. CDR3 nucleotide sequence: TGTGCCTGGAAGACAGCGGCCACAGATACGCAGTATTTT. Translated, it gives CAWKTAATDTQYF.

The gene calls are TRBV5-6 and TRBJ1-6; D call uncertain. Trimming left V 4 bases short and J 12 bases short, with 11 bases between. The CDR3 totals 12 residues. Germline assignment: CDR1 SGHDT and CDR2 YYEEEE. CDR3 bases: TGTGCCAGCAGCCACGCGGACGGACCCCTCCACTTT. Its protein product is CASSHADGPLHF.

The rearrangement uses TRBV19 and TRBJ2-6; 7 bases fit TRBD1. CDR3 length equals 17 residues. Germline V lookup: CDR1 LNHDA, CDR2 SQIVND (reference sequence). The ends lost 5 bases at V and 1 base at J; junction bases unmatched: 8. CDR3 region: CASSRRDRVSGANVLTF. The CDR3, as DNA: TGTGCCAGTAGTCGCCGGGACAGAGTTTCTGGGGCCAACGTCCTGACTTTC. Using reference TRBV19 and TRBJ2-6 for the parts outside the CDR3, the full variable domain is DGGITQSPKYLFRKEGQNVTLSCEQNLNHDAMYWYRQDPGQGLRLIYYSQIVNDFQKGDIAEGYSVSREKKESFPLTVTSAQKNPTAFYLCASSRRDRVSGANVLTFGAGSRLTVL.

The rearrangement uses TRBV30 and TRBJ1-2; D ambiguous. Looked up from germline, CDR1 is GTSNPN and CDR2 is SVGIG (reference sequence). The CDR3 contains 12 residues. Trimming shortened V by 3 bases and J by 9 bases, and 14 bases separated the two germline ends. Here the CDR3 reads CAWSAPQVRYTF. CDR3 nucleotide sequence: TGTGCCTGGAGCGCGCCCCAGGTGCGCTACACCTTC.

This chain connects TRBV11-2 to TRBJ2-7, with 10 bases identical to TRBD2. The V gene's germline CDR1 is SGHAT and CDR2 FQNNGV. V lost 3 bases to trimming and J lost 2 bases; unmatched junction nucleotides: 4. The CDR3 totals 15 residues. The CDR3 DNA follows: TGTGCCAGCAGCTTCGGTAGCGGGGGGACCTACGAGCAGTACTTC. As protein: CASSFGSGGTYEQYF.

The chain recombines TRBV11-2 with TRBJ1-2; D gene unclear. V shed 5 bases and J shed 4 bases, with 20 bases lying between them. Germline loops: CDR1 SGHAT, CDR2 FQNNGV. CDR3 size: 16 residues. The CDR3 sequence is CASSLTNSGDIYGYTF. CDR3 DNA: TGTGCCAGCAGCCTAACAAACAGTGGGGATATCTATGGCTACACCTTC.

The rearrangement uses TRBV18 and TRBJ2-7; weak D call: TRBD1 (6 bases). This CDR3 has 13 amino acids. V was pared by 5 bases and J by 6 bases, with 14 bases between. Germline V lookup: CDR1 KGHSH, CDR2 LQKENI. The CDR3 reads CASSATGVGEQYF. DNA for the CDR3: TGTGCCAGCTCAGCGACAGGAGTCGGCGAGCAGTACTTC.

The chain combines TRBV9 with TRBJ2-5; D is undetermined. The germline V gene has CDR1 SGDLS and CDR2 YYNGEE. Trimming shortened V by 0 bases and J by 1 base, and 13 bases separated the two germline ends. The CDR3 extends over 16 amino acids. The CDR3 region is CASSVAADGLQETQYF. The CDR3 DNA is TGTGCCAGCAGCGTAGCCGCGGACGGGCTCCAAGAGACCCAGTACTTC.

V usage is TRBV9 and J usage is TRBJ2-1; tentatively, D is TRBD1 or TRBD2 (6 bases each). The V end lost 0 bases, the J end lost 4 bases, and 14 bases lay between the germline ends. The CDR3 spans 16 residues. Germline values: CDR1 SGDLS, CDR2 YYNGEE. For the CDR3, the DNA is TGTGCCAGCAGCGTAGGTCTCGGGGGCGGGTACAATGAGCAGTTCTTC. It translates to CASSVGLGGGYNEQFF.

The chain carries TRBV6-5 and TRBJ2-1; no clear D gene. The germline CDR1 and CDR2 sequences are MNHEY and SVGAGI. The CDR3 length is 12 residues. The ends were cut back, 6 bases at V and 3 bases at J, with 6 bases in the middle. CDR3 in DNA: TGTGCCAGCAGCGGATACTACAATGAGCAGTTCTTC. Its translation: CASSGYYNEQFF.

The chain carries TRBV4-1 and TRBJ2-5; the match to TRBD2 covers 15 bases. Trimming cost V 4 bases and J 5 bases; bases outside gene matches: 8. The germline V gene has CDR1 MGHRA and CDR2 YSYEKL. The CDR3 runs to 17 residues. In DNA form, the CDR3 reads TGCGCCAGCAGCCCACGGACTAGCGGGGGGGCCGGGGAGACCCAGTACTTC. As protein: CASSPRTSGGAGETQYF.

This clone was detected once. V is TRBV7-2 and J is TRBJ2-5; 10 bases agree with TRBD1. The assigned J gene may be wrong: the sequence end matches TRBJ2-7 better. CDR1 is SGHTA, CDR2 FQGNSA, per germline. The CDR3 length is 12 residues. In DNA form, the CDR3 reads TGTGCCAGCAGTAGGGACAGGGGCGAGCAGTACTTC. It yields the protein CASSRDRGEQYF.

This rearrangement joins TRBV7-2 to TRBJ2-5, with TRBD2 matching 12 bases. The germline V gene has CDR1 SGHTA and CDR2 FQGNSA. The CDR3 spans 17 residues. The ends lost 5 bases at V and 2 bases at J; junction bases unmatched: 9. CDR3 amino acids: CASSPRLAGASQETQYF. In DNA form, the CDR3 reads TGTGCCAGCAGCCCGCGACTAGCGGGGGCGAGTCAAGAGACCCAGTACTTC.

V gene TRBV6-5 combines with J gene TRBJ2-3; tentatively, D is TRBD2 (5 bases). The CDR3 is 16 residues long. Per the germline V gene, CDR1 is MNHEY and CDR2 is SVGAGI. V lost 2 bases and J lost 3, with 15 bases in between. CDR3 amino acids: CASSYAEGTATDTQYF. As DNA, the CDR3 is TGTGCCAGCAGTTACGCCGAGGGAACAGCGACAGATACGCAGTATTTT.

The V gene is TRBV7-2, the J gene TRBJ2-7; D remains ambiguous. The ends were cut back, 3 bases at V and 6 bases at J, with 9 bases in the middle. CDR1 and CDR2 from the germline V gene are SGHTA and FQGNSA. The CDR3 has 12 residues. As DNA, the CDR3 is TGTGCCAGCAGCTTCGGGTGGGGCGAGCAGTACTTC. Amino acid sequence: CASSFGWGEQYF.

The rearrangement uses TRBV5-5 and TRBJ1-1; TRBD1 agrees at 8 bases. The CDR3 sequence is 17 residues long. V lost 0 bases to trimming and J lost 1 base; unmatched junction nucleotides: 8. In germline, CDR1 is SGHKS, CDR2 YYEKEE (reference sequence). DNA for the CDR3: TGTGCCAGCAGCTTGGCCGCAGGGGGCGTTCAGAACACTGAAGCTTTCTTT. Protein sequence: CASSLAAGGVQNTEAFF.

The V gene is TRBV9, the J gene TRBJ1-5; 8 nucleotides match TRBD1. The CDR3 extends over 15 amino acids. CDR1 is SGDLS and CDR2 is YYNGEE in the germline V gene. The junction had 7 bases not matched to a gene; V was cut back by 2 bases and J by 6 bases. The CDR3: CASSVGTGRGQPQHF. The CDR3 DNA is TGTGCCAGCAGCGTGGGGACAGGTCGAGGTCAGCCCCAGCATTTT.

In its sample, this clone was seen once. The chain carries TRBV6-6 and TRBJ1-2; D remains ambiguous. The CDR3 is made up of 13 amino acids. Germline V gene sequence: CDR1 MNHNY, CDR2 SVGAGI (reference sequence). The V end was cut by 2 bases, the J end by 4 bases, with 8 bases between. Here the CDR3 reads CASSYETVYGYTF. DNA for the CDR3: TGTGCCAGCAGTTACGAAACAGTCTATGGCTACACCTTC.

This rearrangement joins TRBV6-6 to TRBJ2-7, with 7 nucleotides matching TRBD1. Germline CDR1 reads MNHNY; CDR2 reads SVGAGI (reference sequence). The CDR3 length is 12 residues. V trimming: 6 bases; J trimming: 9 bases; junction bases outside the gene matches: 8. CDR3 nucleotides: TGTGCCAGCAGAACAGGGGATTTCGGGCAGTACTTC. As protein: CASRTGDFGQYF.

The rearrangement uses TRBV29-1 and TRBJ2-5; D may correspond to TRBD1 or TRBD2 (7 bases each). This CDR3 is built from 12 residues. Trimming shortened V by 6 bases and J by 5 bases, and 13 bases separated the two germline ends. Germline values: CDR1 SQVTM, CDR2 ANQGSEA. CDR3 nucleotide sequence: TGCAGCGTCGCCCAGGGGGGGGAGACCCAGTACTTC. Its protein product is CSVAQGGETQYF.

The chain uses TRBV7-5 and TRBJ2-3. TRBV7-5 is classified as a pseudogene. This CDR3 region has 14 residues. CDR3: CVRSPGPGPDTQYF. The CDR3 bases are TGTGTCAGAAGCCCCGGACCGGGACCGGATACGCAGTATTTT.

CDR3 in DNA: TGCGCCAGCAGCCAACCCCCCAGGGGGGGCTATGGCTACACCTTC. This translates into CASSQPPRGGYGYTF. This rearrangement joins TRBV4-1 to TRBJ1-2; TRBD1 matches at 7 bases. This CDR3 region has 15 residues. CDR1 MGHRA and CDR2 YSYEKL come from the germline V gene. Losses at the gene ends were 2 bases for V and 4 bases for J; bases not matched to a gene: 7.

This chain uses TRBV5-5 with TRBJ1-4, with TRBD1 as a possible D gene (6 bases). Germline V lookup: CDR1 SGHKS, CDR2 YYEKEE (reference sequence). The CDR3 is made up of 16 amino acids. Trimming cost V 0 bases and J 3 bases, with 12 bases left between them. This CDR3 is CASSLGGRVANEKLFF. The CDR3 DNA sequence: TGTGCCAGCAGCTTGGGGGGGCGAGTCGCTAATGAAAAACTGTTTTTT.

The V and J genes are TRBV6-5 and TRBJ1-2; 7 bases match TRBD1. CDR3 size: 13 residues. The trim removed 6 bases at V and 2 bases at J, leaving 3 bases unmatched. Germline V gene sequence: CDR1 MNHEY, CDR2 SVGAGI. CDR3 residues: CASSRDSNYGYTF. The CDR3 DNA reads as TGTGCCAGCAGCCGGGACAGCAACTATGGCTACACCTTC.

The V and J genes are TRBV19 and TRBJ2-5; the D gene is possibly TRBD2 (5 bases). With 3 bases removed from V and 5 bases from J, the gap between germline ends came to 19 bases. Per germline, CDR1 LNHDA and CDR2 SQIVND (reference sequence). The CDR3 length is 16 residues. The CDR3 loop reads CASSMPAKAARETQYF. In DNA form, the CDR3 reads TGTGCCAGTAGTATGCCGGCCAAAGCGGCGAGGGAGACCCAGTACTTC.

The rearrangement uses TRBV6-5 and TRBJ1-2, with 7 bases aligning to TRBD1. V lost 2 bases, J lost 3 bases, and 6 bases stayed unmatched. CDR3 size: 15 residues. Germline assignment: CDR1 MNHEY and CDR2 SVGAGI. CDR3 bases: TGTGCCAGCAGTTACCCTGGAGGGGGCCACTATGGCTACACCTTC. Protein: CASSYPGGGHYGYTF.

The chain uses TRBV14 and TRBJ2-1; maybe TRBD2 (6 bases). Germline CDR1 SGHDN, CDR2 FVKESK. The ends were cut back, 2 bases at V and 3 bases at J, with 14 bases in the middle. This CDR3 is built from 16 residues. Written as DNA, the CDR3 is TGTGCCAGCAGCCAATTTGGGGGGATTCTCTACAATGAGCAGTTCTTC. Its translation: CASSQFGGILYNEQFF.